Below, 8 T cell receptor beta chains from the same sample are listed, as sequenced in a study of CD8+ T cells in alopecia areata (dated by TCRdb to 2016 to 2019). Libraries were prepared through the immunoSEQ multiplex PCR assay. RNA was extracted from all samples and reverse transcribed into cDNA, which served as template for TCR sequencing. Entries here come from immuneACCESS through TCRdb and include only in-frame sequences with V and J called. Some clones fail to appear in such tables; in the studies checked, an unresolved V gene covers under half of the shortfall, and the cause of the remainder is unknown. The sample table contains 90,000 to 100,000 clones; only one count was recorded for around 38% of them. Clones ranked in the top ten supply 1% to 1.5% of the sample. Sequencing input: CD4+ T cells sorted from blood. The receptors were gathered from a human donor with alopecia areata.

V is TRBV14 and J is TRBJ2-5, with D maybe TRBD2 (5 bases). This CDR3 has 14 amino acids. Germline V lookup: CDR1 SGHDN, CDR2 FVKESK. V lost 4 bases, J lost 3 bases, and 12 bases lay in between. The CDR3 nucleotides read TGTGCCAGCAGCCCCCGCGGGCACGAAGAGACCCAGTACTTC. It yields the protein CASSPRGHEETQYF. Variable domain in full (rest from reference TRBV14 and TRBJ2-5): EAGVTQFPSHSVIEKGQTVTLRCDPISGHDNLYWYRRVMGKEIKFLLHFVKESKQDESGMPNNRFLAERTGGTYSTLKVQPAELEDSGVYFCASSPRGHEETQYFGPGTRLLVL.

Written as DNA, the CDR3 is TGTGCCAGCAGCTTCGGACTAGTCGGCAATGAGCAGTTCTTC. Its protein product is CASSFGLVGNEQFF. The chain is built from TRBV7-2 and TRBJ2-1; 7 bases match TRBD2. The ends lost 3 bases at V and 6 bases at J; junction bases unmatched: 5. The germline gives CDR1 SGHTA, CDR2 FQGNSA. This CDR3 is 14 amino acids long.

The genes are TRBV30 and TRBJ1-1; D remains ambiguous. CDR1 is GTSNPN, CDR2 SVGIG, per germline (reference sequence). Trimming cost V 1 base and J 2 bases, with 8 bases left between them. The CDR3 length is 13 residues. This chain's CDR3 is CAWSGQPNTEAFF. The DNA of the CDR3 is TGTGCCTGGAGTGGGCAGCCTAACACTGAAGCTTTCTTT.

The CDR3 DNA reads as TGTGCCAGCAGCTCTATCGGGGGCCCGAGCACAGATACGCAGTATTTT. The encoded protein is CASSSIGGPSTDTQYF. This chain connects TRBV7-2 to TRBJ2-3; D may correspond to TRBD1 or TRBD2 (6 bases each). The CDR3 runs to 16 residues. The germline gives CDR1 SGHTA, CDR2 FQGNSA. Trimming stripped 4 bases from V and 0 bases from J, with 14 bases between. Variable domain in full (rest from reference TRBV7-2 and TRBJ2-3): GAGVSQSPSNKVTEKGKDVELRCDPISGHTALYWYRQSLGQGLEFLIYFQGNSAPDKSGLPSDRFSAERTGGSVSTLTIQRTQQEDSAVYLCASSSIGGPSTDTQYFGPGTRLTVL.

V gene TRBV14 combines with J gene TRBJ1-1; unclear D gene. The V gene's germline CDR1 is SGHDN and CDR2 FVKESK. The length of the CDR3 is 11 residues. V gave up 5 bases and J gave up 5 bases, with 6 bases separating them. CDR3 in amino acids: CASSKWTEAFF. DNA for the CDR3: TGTGCCAGCAGCAAATGGACTGAAGCTTTCTTT.

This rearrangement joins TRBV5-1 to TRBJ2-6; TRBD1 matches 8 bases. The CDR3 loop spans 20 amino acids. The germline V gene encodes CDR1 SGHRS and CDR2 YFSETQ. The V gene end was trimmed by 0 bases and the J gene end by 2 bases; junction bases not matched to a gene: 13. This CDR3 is CASSLESLWTGLPGANVLTF. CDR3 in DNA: TGCGCCAGCAGCTTGGAGTCTTTGTGGACAGGGCTCCCTGGGGCCAACGTCCTGACTTTC.

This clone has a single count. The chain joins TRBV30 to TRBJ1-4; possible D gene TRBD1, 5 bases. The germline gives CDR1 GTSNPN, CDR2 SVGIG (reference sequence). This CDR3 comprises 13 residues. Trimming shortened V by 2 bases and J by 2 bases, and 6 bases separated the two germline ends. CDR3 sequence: CAWSWGTNEKLFF. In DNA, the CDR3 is TGTGCCTGGAGTTGGGGGACTAATGAAAAACTGTTTTTT.

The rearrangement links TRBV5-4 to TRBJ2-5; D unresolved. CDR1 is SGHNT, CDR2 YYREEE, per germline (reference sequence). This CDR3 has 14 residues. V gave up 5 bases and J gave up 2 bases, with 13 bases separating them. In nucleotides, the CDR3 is TGTGCCAGCAGTCTCTCCCAGCTTCAAGAGACCCAGTACTTC. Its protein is CASSLSQLQETQYF.